Listed here is a single T cell receptor beta chain. Its antigen remains unknown. Germline V gives CDR1 SGHDN, CDR2 FVKESK. V lost 0 bases to trimming and J lost 5 bases, with 9 bases between them. The CDR3 has 14 residues. A single record per CDR3 protein comes from TCRdb applying MiXCR to the 5' RACE reads. The table has under 300,000 distinct CDR3 sequences, about 10% seen once; the top ten hold 6.8%. The sample comes from a study of CD8 T cells in ankylosing spondylitis. General study results and limits: According to the report, clones linked to the disease were significantly enriched in matched synovial fluid samples taken from ankylosing spondylitis patients. Disease-linked clones, CD8+, were relatively rare in peripheral blood.

This clonotype was obtained from a male donor with ankylosing spondylitis or in good health (not recorded which). Source material: blood, either unsorted or a sorted T cell fraction (not recorded which). This chain uses TRBV14 with TRBJ2-3; D gene uncertain. Here the CDR3 DNA reads TGTGCCAGCAGCCAAGATCATCTGGTAGATACGCAGTATTTT. Translation gives CASSQDHLVDTQYF.